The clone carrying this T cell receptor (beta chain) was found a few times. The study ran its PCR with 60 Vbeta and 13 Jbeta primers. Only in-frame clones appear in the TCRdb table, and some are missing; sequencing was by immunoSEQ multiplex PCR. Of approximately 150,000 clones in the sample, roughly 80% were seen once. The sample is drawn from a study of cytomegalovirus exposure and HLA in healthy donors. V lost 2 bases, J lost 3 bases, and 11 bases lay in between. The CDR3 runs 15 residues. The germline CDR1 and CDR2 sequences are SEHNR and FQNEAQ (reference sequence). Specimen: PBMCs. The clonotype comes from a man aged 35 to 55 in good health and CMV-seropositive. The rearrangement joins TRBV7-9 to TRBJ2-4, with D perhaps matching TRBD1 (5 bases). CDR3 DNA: TGTGCCAGCAGCTTAATGGCAGGGTTCAAAAACATTCAGTACTTC. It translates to CASSLMAGFKNIQYF.